The next 24 T cell receptor beta chains were all read from a single sample in a study of T cells in Graves' hyperthyroidism and ophthalmopathy. Template material for amplifying TCR beta CDR3 regions consisted of RNA transcripts. The TCR CDR3 first-round RT-PCR relied on the HTBI primer set. One entry per CDR3 protein results from TCRdb running MiXCR on the multiplex PCR reads. Found here are 700,000 to 950,000 distinct CDR3 sequences, 35% of them singletons; the top ten hold around 29%. Sample: blood. All receptors come from a woman aged 40 to 55 with Graves' hyperthyroidism.

The chain links TRBV20-1 to TRBJ1-2; D unresolved. CDR1 DFQATT and CDR2 SNEGSKA come from the germline V gene (reference sequence). The ends were cut back, 7 bases at V and 5 bases at J, with 11 bases in the middle. This CDR3 is built from 11 residues. CDR3 in amino acids: CSGPGRYGYTF. DNA of the CDR3: TGCAGTGGACCCGGGAGGTATGGCTACACCTTC.

The CDR3 reads CASSFRPTGSGEKLFF. CDR3 DNA sequence: TGTGCCAGCAGTTTCAGGCCCACAGGGTCTGGTGAAAAACTGTTTTTT. The genes are TRBV12-3 or TRBV12-4 and TRBJ1-4; D perhaps matches TRBD1 (6 bases). The germline V and J ends were trimmed by 3 bases and 7 bases, with 18 bases remaining between them. CDR3 length: 16 residues.

This chain joins TRBV7-2 and TRBJ2-3; a possible D gene is TRBD2 (5 bases). CDR1 SGHTA and CDR2 FQGNSA come from the germline V gene. The CDR3 covers 14 residues. V was pared by 2 bases and J by 2 bases, with 8 bases between. The CDR3 DNA follows: TGTGCCAGCAGCTTAAGGGAGTTCACAGATACGCAGTATTTT. Translation gives CASSLREFTDTQYF. Full variable domain (missing parts from reference TRBV7-2 and TRBJ2-3): GAGVSQSPSNKVTEKGKDVELRCDPISGHTALYWYRQSLGQGLEFLIYFQGNSAPDKSGLPSDRFSAERTGGSVSTLTIQRTQQEDSAVYLCASSLREFTDTQYFGPGTRLTVL.

The V and J genes are TRBV7-2 and TRBJ2-7; 10 bases match TRBD1. The CDR3 has 13 amino acids. J was trimmed by 7 bases and V by 5 bases; bases with no gene match: 5. Germline V gives CDR1 SGHTA, CDR2 FQGNSA. CDR3 sequence: CASSRQGAEEQYF. The CDR3 bases are TGTGCCAGCAGCCGACAGGGGGCAGAAGAGCAGTACTTC. The full variable domain, rest sourced from reference TRBV7-2 and TRBJ2-7, is GAGVSQSPSNKVTEKGKDVELRCDPISGHTALYWYRQSLGQGLEFLIYFQGNSAPDKSGLPSDRFSAERTGGSVSTLTIQRTQQEDSAVYLCASSRQGAEEQYFGPGTRLTVT.

V is TRBV7-8 and J is TRBJ1-3; D gene uncertain. Germline CDR1 reads SGHVS; CDR2 reads FQNEAQ. This CDR3 has 16 amino acids. With 5 bases removed from V and 0 bases from J, the gap between germline ends came to 14 bases. For the CDR3, the DNA is TGTGCCAGCAGCATGAATATGGGGAACTCTGGAAACACCATATATTTT. Translation: CASSMNMGNSGNTIYF.

This clonotype was detected only a few times. The V gene is TRBV10-3, the J gene TRBJ2-7, with D possibly TRBD2 on 6 matching bases. Trimming removed 4 bases from V and 3 bases from J, with 13 bases in between. Germline CDR1 is ENHRY and CDR2 is SYGVKD. This CDR3 region has 14 residues. DNA of the CDR3: TGTGCCATCAGTGGTAATAGCGGAATCTACGAGCAGTACTTC. Translated: CAISGNSGIYEQYF.

This clonotype was observed at least ten times. The chain uses TRBV4-3 and TRBJ1-5; D is undetermined. CDR3 length equals 15 residues. CDR1 and CDR2 (germline): LGHNA, YSLEER. V lost 0 bases, J lost 4 bases, and 10 bases lay in between. The CDR3 DNA reads as TGCGCCAGCAGCCAAGATTCGGGGAATAATCAGCCCCAGCATTTT. Amino acid sequence: CASSQDSGNNQPQHF.

The chain joins TRBV7-2 to TRBJ2-2; perhaps TRBD2 as D (7 bases). The germline V gene encodes CDR1 SGHTA and CDR2 FQGNSA. The CDR3 loop spans 17 amino acids. Trimming took 5 bases from V and 3 from J, leaving 19 bases between them. CDR3 bases: TGTGCCAGCAGCAAGGGGGGGCAGGGGAGGTACACCGGGGAGCTGTTTTTT. Residues: CASSKGGQGRYTGELFF. Full variable domain (outside the CDR3, taken from reference TRBV7-2 and TRBJ2-2): GAGVSQSPSNKVTEKGKDVELRCDPISGHTALYWYRQSLGQGLEFLIYFQGNSAPDKSGLPSDRFSAERTGGSVSTLTIQRTQQEDSAVYLCASSKGGQGRYTGELFFGEGSRLTVL.

This clonotype was seen more than once but under ten times. The chain carries TRBV7-9 and TRBJ1-4, with D maybe TRBD1 (5 bases). In germline, CDR1 is SEHNR, CDR2 FQNEAQ (reference sequence). CDR3 length: 14 amino acids. V lost 6 bases, J lost 3 bases, and 11 bases lay in between. Written as DNA, the CDR3 is TGTGCCAGCAGTTTGTTGGGGGCTAATGAAAAACTGTTTTTT. It translates to CASSLLGANEKLFF.

As concerns this clonotype: With a much larger clone just one base away, this may be a read error. The V and J genes are TRBV20-1 and TRBJ1-1; D is uncertain. Germline assignment: CDR1 DFQATT and CDR2 SNEGSKA (reference sequence). This CDR3 spans 14 amino acids. Trimming left V 3 bases short and J 2 bases short, with 13 bases between. In nucleotides, the CDR3 is TGCAGTGCTAGGCAGGCAGGTTCTAACACTGAAGCTTTCTTT. Translating gives CSARQAGSNTEAFF.

The sample holds a few counts of this clonotype. CDR3 sequence reads: CASSVESVGKRNEQYF. The CDR3 DNA reads TGTGCCAGCAGCGTTGAGTCGGTGGGAAAGCGCAACGAGCAGTACTTC. The chain uses TRBV7-9 and TRBJ2-7, with D unclear. In germline, CDR1 is SEHNR, CDR2 FQNEAQ (reference sequence). Trimming removed 5 bases at V and 5 bases at J, with 22 bases between. This CDR3 comprises 16 residues.

The chain carries TRBV10-3 and TRBJ2-5, with a weak D call TRBD1 (6 bases). This CDR3 is 12 amino acids long. V was pared by 8 bases and J by 2 bases, with 9 bases between. Germline V gene data show CDR1 as ENHRY and CDR2 as SYGVKD. CDR3 loop: CAIGGQQETQYF. CDR3 nucleotide sequence: TGTGCCATCGGAGGACAGCAAGAGACCCAGTACTTC.

This sequence joins TRBV19 and TRBJ1-2; possible D gene TRBD1, 5 bases. The germline V gene has CDR1 LNHDA and CDR2 SQIVND (reference sequence). The CDR3 length is 15 residues. The V end was cut by 2 bases, the J end by 4 bases, with 14 bases between. The CDR3 here is CASSIQGLTPYGYTF. For the CDR3, the DNA is TGTGCCAGTAGTATACAGGGTTTAACCCCCTATGGCTACACCTTC. The full variable domain, with the rest looked up from reference TRBV19 and TRBJ1-2, is DGGITQSPKYLFRKEGQNVTLSCEQNLNHDAMYWYRQDPGQGLRLIYYSQIVNDFQKGDIAEGYSVSREKKESFPLTVTSAQKNPTAFYLCASSIQGLTPYGYTFGSGTRLTVV.

Note on this clonotype: Given a much more abundant clone one base away, this may be a read error. V usage is TRBV6-5 and J usage is TRBJ1-1; D is ambiguous. The CDR3 spans 14 residues. Germline lookup yields CDR1 MNHEY and CDR2 SVGAGI. This CDR3 reads CAISEKRVDTEAFF. In nucleotides, the CDR3 is TGTGCCATCAGTGAAAAACGGGTGGACACTGAAGCTTTCTTT.

This clonotype was counted at least ten times. This chain connects TRBV12-3 or TRBV12-4 to TRBJ1-5, with TRBD1 matching 8 bases. This CDR3 has 14 amino acids. V lost 5 bases, J lost 4 bases, and 4 bases stayed unmatched. The CDR3: CASSQTGANQPQHF. In nucleotides, the CDR3 is TGTGCCAGCAGTCAGACAGGGGCAAATCAGCCCCAGCATTTT.

This clonotype occurred a few times. This chain uses TRBV12-3 or TRBV12-4 with TRBJ1-1, with TRBD1 matching over 8 bases. This CDR3 is built from 14 residues. Trimming at V came to 7 bases and at J to 6 bases, leaving 10 bases not matched to a gene. The CDR3 DNA is TGTGCCAGCATAGACTGGACAGGGCGCGCTGAAGCTTTCTTT. It translates to CASIDWTGRAEAFF.

V and J are TRBV2 and TRBJ2-7; D may correspond to TRBD1 or TRBD2 (7 bases each). This CDR3 has 15 amino acids. Germline CDR1 and CDR2: SNHLY and FYNNEI. V lost 7 bases and J lost 6, with 22 bases in between. As DNA, the CDR3 is TGTGCCAGCACCACTACAGGGGTCGGCGGGGGCGAGCAGTACTTC. This sequence encodes CASTTTGVGGGEQYF.

This clonotype was detected ten times or more. DNA of the CDR3: TGTGCCAGCAGCTTAGGACAGGGGAACACTGAAGCTTTCTTT. This sequence encodes CASSLGQGNTEAFF. The chain carries TRBV27 and TRBJ1-1; TRBD1 aligns across 8 bases. This CDR3 contains 14 residues. Germline CDR1 MNHEY, CDR2 SMNVEV (reference sequence). The trim removed 6 bases at V and 1 base at J, leaving 4 bases unmatched.

The chain has TRBV7-9 and TRBJ2-6; D call uncertain. Germline lookup yields CDR1 SEHNR and CDR2 FQNEAQ (reference sequence). V gave up 5 bases and J gave up 3 bases, with 17 bases separating them. The CDR3 length is 17 residues. The CDR3 DNA follows: TGTGCCAGCAGCCCGCCGTGGCAGAAGCTTGGGGCCAACGTCCTGACTTTC. Translation: CASSPPWQKLGANVLTF.

This clonotype was observed at least ten times. The chain links TRBV20-1 to TRBJ2-5; no clear D. The CDR3 runs 13 residues. The germline CDR1 and CDR2 sequences are DFQATT and SNEGSKA (reference sequence). V was pared by 3 bases and J by 1 base, with 9 bases between. The CDR3 bases are TGCAGTGCTAGCGCCGGGCTCCAAGAGACCCAGTACTTC. This encodes CSASAGLQETQYF.

This clonotype was seen once. CDR3 residues: CSARARGDQPQHF. The CDR3 DNA reads as TGCAGTGCTAGAGCCCGGGGTGATCAGCCCCAGCATTTT. The rearrangement links TRBV20-1 to TRBJ1-5; D gene uncertain. Trimming removed 1 base from V and 5 bases from J, with 9 bases in between. CDR1 and CDR2 (germline): DFQATT, SNEGSKA (reference sequence). The CDR3 loop spans 13 amino acids.

This clonotype occurred many times. The chain couples TRBV7-9 to TRBJ1-2; 7 bases fit TRBD1. Germline loops: CDR1 SEHNR, CDR2 FQNEAQ (reference sequence). V shed 5 bases, J shed 3 bases, and the junction held 6 bases outside the gene matches. CDR3 length: 14 amino acids. The CDR3 DNA reads TGTGCCAGCAGCCAGGGGGAGTTCGACTATGGCTACACCTTC. Translated, it gives CASSQGEFDYGYTF.

The chain employs TRBV2 and TRBJ2-6; D gene uncertain. In germline, CDR1 is SNHLY, CDR2 FYNNEI. CDR3 size: 15 residues. The germline V and J ends were trimmed by 3 bases and 3 bases, with 9 bases remaining between them. The CDR3 region has the DNA TGTGCCAGCAGTGATTGGTTTGATGGGGCCAACGTCCTGACTTTC. It is translated as CASSDWFDGANVLTF.

This clonotype was found many times. This sequence joins TRBV19 and TRBJ1-2; 7 bases line up with TRBD1. This CDR3 has 14 amino acids. Germline CDR1 LNHDA, CDR2 SQIVND (reference sequence). The J segment lost 14 bases and the V segment lost 5 bases, leaving 17 bases of the junction unmatched. Here the CDR3 reads CASSSGTATALGTF. CDR3 DNA: TGTGCCAGTAGTTCCGGGACAGCGACGGCGTTAGGAACCTTC.